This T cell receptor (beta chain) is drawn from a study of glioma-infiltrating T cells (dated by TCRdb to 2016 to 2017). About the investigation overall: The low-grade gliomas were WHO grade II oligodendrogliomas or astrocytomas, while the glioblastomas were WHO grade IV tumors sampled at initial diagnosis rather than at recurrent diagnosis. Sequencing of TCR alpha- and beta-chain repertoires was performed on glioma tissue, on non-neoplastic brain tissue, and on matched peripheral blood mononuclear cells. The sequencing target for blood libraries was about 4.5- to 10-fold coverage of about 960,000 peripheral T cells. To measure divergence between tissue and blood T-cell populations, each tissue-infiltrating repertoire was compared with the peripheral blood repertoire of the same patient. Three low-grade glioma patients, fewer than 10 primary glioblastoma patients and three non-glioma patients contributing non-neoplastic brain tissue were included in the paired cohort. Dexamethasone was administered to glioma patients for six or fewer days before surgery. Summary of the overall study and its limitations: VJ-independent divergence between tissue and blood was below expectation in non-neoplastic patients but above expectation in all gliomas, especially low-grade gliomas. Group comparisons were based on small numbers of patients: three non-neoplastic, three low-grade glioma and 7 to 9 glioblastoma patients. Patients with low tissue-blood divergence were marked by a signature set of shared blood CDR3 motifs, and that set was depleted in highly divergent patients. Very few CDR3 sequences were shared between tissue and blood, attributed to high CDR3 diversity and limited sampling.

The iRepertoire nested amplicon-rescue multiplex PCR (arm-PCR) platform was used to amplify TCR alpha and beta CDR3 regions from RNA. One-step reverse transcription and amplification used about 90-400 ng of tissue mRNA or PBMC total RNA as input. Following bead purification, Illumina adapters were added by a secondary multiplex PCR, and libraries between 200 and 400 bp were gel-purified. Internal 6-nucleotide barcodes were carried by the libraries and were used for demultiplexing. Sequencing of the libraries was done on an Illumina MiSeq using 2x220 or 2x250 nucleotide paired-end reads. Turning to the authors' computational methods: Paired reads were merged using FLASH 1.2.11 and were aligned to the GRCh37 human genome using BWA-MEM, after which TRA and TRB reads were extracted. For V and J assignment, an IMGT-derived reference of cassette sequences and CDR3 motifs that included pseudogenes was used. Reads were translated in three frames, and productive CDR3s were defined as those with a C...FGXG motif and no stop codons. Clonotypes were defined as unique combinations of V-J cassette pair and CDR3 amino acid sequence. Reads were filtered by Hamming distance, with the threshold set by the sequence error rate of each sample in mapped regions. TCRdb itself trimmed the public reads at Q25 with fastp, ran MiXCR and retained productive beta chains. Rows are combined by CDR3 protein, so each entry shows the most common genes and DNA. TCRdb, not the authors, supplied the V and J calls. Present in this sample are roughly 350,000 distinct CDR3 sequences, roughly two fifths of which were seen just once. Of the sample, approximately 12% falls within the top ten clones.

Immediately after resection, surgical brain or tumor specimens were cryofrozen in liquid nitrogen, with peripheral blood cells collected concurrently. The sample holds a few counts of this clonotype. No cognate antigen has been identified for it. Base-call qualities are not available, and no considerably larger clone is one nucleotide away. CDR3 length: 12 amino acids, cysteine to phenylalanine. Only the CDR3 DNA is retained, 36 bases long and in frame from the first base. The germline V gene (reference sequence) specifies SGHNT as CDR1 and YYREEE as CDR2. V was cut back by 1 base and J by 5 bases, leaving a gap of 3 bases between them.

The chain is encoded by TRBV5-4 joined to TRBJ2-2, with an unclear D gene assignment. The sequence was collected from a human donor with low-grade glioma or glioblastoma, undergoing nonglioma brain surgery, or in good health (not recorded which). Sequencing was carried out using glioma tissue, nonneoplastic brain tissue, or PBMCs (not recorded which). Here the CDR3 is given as CASSLMTGELFF. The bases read TGTGCCAGCAGCTTGATGACCGGGGAGCTGTTTTTT.